This T cell receptor (beta chain) was profiled in a study of blood T cell repertoires in COVID-19 (TCRdb year 2020). Some background on the complete study: Samples covering the acute and convalescent phases of COVID-19 were provided by collaborators in the United States, Italy and Spain. The samples were drawn from the first 160 participants of the ongoing ImmuneRACE study and from 1,254 subjects provided by 6 global collaborators. Where available, HLA class I and class II types were taken from metadata supplied by the sample provider and were not determined by assay-based typing. A de-identified subject ID, COVID-19 status, age in years and sex were almost always included in the sample metadata. The dataset comprised deeply sampled blood TCRbeta repertoires from subjects exposed to, actively infected with, or recovered from COVID-19. The material from the prospective study consisted of cDNA or gDNA derived from T cells, B-cell-depleted T cells, or PBMCs. A freely available public database, intended as a resource for researchers studying the immune response to SARS-CoV-2, is where the repertoires were released.

Whole blood was collected in K2EDTA tubes by collaborating institutions according to the institutions' own protocols. For TCRbeta analysis, collaborators shipped samples in one of three forms: frozen whole blood, isolated PBMCs, or DNA extracted from either of those sample types. The investigation overall reported the following: How much clinical and demographic metadata was included differed by source and by participant, and the metadata was provided uncurated.

The germline V gene sets CDR1 to MDHEN and CDR2 to SYDVKM. The CDR3 spans 16 residues, from the cysteine through the phenylalanine. The DNA shown is the 48-base CDR3, in frame from base 1. Germline trimming amounts to 2 bases on V and 0 bases on J, with 2 as the count of junction bases outside the gene matches. The immunoSEQ Assay, a bias-controlled multiplex PCR, was used to amplify TCRbeta CDR3 regions from genomic DNA. As for the authors' bioinformatics: Within the assay, amplification of reference gene primers was used to estimate how many nucleated cells each sample contained. To quantify the absolute abundance of each unique TCRbeta CDR3 rearrangement, sequence reads were collapsed and filtered. For each sample, productive Simpson clonality was calculated by taking the square root of Simpson's diversity index across productive rearrangements. This immuneACCESS table, as held by TCRdb, lists in-frame sequences with V and J called but not all clones. Of the missing ones, under half trace to an unresolved V gene in checked studies; the others have no known cause. V and J calls and clone size are those listed in that table; D and trimming were worked out from the DNA. The sample yields about 4,700 clones; more than 65% were counted once. The ten largest clonotypes hold roughly an eighth of the sample.

Points on this clone: What antigen it recognizes has not been identified. Per-base qualities were not stored, and no clone one base away is much larger.

Sequenced sample: peripheral blood. This TCR was recovered from a man aged 70 or older with active COVID-19. In this chain, TRBV28 is recombined with TRBJ2-3, with 10 bases matching TRBD1. The DNA is as follows: TGTGCCAGCAGTTTAAGGGGACAGGGGAGCACAGATACGCAGTATTTT. Translation gives CASSLRGQGSTDTQYF.